A selection of T cell receptor beta chains follows, all from one sample in a study of T cell responses to AZD1222 COVID-19 vaccine. Profiled with immunoSEQ multiplex PCR; TCRdb holds only in-frame clones, not every one. Altogether 88,000 or so clones are present, roughly 89% being singletons, with the ten largest covering over 2%. The specimen was peripheral blood, collected on day 0 of AZD1222 vaccination. The receptors were gathered from an adult in good health. CDR3s include the opening cysteine and the closing phenylalanine or tryptophan. D genes are given only for firm matches. Not every row has a clone size; where given, it reads once, few, many or a size class.

TRBJ1-2 | TRBD1 | TRBV19 | few | 12 | CASSRQGYGYTF | TGTGCCAGTAGCCGACAGGGGTACGGCTACACCTTC
TRBJ2-1 | TRBD2 | TRBV7-6 | . | 17 | CASSLGSTSGGYNEQFF | TGTGCCAGCAGCTTAGGAAGTACTAGCGGGGGCTACAATGAGCAGTTCTTC
TRBJ2-7 | TRBD2 | TRBV27 | . | 19 | CASSLKPSTSGGAVYEQYF | TGTGCCAGCAGTTTAAAACCATCGACTAGCGGGGGGGCCGTGTACGAGCAGTACTTC
TRBJ2-2 | TRBD2 | TRBV6-4 | . | 15 | CASSEGTTHTGELFF | TGTGCCAGCAGTGAGGGGACTACGCACACCGGGGAGCTGTTTTTT
TRBJ2-2 | . | TRBV5-1 | . | 13 | CASSIQGAGELFF | TGCGCCAGCAGCATCCAGGGCGCCGGGGAGCTGTTTTTT
TRBJ1-2 | . | TRBV7-9 | . | 13 | CASSPWDHYGYTF | TGTGCCAGCAGCCCTTGGGACCACTATGGCTACACCTTC
TRBJ2-5 | . | TRBV29-1 | . | 15 | CSVGARLNHQETQYF | TGCAGCGTTGGAGCCAGGCTAAACCATCAAGAGACCCAGTACTTC
TRBJ1-2 | TRBD1 | TRBV4-1 | few | 14 | CASSQDRGVFGYTF | TGCGCCAGCAGCCAAGACAGGGGGGTTTTTGGCTACACCTTC
TRBJ2-7 | . | TRBV11-2 | . | 16 | CASSLVPGGPTYEQYF | TGTGCCAGCAGCTTAGTCCCCGGCGGGCCAACCTACGAGCAGTACTTC
TRBJ1-1 | . | TRBV12-3/TRBV12-4 | . | 13 | CATHGQGHTEAFF | TGTGCCACCCACGGGCAGGGTCACACTGAAGCTTTCTTT
TRBJ1-1 | . | TRBV6-6 | once | 14 | CASSYGGPNTEAFF | TGTGCCAGCAGTTACGGGGGGCCGAACACTGAAGCTTTCTTT
TRBJ2-3 | . | TRBV6-2/TRBV6-3 | . | 14 | CASSPPLQGPTQYF | TGTGCCAGCAGTCCACCCTTACAAGGACCTACGCAGTATTTT
TRBJ2-7 | . | TRBV30 | . | 14 | CAWSIGQGRGEQYF | TGTGCCTGGAGTATCGGGCAGGGGAGAGGCGAGCAGTACTTC
TRBJ2-1 | TRBD2 | TRBV27 | . | 15 | CASSPRTSGSGEQFF | TGTGCCAGCAGTCCCCGGACTAGCGGGAGTGGTGAGCAGTTCTTC
TRBJ2-1 | . | TRBV14 | . | 13 | CASSQDRYNEQFF | TGTGCCAGCAGCCAAGATCGCTACAATGAGCAGTTCTTC
TRBJ2-2 | . | TRBV7-9 | . | 16 | CASSGRGGANTGELFF | TGTGCCAGCAGCGGTCGCGGGGGCGCGAACACCGGGGAGCTGTTTTTT
TRBJ1-4 | . | TRBV25-1 | . | 12 | CASSDRRDKLFF | TGTGCCAGCAGTGACCGCCGGGACAAACTGTTTTTT
TRBJ1-2 | . | TRBV20-1 | . | 11 | CSALDNYGYTF | TGCAGTGCTCTGGACAACTATGGCTACACCTTC
TRBJ1-1 | . | TRBV12-5 | once | 15 | CASGLVLIPRTEAFF | TGTGCTAGTGGTTTGGTACTCATACCCCGCACTGAAGCTTTCTTT
TRBJ1-2 | . | TRBV24-1 | . | 13 | CATSDRSGYGYTF | TGTGCCACCAGTGATAGATCGGGGTATGGCTACACCTTC
TRBJ1-2 | . | TRBV30 | once | 13 | CAWSVLLSEGYTF | TGTGCCTGGAGTGTATTGTTATCTGAGGGCTACACCTTC
TRBJ1-4 | . | TRBV10-3 | . | 15 | CAISESGQPNEKLFF | TGTGCCATCAGTGAGTCCGGACAGCCTAATGAAAAACTGTTTTTT
TRBJ1-2 | . | TRBV25-1 | once | 16 | CASSEWQGGANYGYTF | TGTGCCAGCAGTGAATGGCAGGGAGGTGCAAACTATGGCTACACCTTC
TRBJ1-2 | . | TRBV18 | once | 15 | CASSPLGGADYGYTF | TGTGCCAGCTCACCATTGGGGGGCGCCGACTATGGCTACACCTTC
TRBJ1-2 | . | TRBV7-8 | once | 14 | CASSRGSINYGYTF | TGTGCCAGCAGCAGAGGATCCATTAACTATGGCTACACCTTC
TRBJ1-2 | TRBD1 | TRBV19 | . | 14 | CASSPQGANYGYTF | TGTGCCAGTAGTCCTCAGGGGGCTAACTATGGCTACACCTTC
TRBJ2-5 | . | TRBV6-5 | . | 15 | CASSYGGSYQETQYF | TGTGCCAGCAGTTACGGCGGCAGTTACCAAGAGACCCAGTACTTC
TRBJ1-4 | . | TRBV5-6 | . | 13 | CASSLQANEKLFF | TGTGCCAGCAGCCTACAGGCAAATGAAAAACTGTTTTTT
TRBJ2-7 | . | TRBV18 | . | 12 | CASSQDSYEQYF | TGTGCCAGCTCACAAGACAGTTACGAGCAGTACTTC
TRBJ1-1 | . | TRBV6-5 | . | 14 | CASHTGALLAEAFF | TGTGCCAGCCACACCGGGGCCTTGCTCGCTGAAGCTTTCTTT
TRBJ2-5 | . | TRBV9 | . | 12 | CASSVDQGDQYF | TGTGCCAGCAGCGTAGATCAGGGAGACCAGTACTTC
TRBJ2-7 | . | TRBV7-8 | . | 15 | CASSPRRLGSYEQYF | TGTGCCAGCAGCCCACGTCGATTAGGATCATACGAGCAGTACTTC
TRBJ2-7 | TRBD1 | TRBV5-1 | . | 14 | CASSLGQGGHEQYF | TGCGCCAGCAGCTTGGGACAGGGGGGTCACGAGCAGTACTTC
TRBJ2-5 | TRBD2 | TRBV5-1 | . | 17 | CASSLGALAANQETQYF | TGCGCCAGCAGCTTGGGAGCACTAGCGGCGAACCAAGAGACCCAGTACTTC
TRBJ1-1 | . | TRBV12-3/TRBV12-4 | . | 13 | CASSLSTRKEAFF | TGTGCCAGCAGTTTATCGACCCGGAAGGAAGCTTTCTTT
TRBJ2-3 | . | TRBV12-3/TRBV12-4 | . | 13 | CASSLAHLDTQYF | TGTGCCAGCAGTTTAGCGCATCTAGATACGCAGTATTTT
TRBJ2-7 | TRBD1 | TRBV3-1/TRBV3-2 | few | 14 | CASTPDRGPYEQYF | TGTGCCAGCACTCCGGACAGGGGGCCCTACGAGCAGTACTTC
TRBJ2-5 | . | TRBV9 | . | 13 | CASSVGKKETQYF | TGTGCCAGCAGCGTAGGTAAAAAAGAGACCCAGTACTTC
TRBJ1-3 | . | TRBV5-1 | . | 18 | CASSLEASASGAGNTIYF | TGCGCCAGCAGCTTGGAGGCTTCAGCGTCCGGGGCTGGAAACACCATATATTTT
TRBJ1-2 | . | TRBV3-1/TRBV3-2 | . | 14 | CASSPTLTAYGYTF | TGTGCCAGCAGCCCAACTCTAACAGCATATGGCTACACCTTC
TRBJ1-1 | . | TRBV12-3/TRBV12-4 | . | 13 | CASTFGTKDEAFF | TGTGCCAGCACCTTCGGGACAAAGGATGAAGCTTTCTTT
TRBJ1-1 | . | TRBV12-3/TRBV12-4 | . | 13 | CASSLWRNTEAFF | TGTGCCAGCAGTTTATGGAGGAACACTGAAGCTTTCTTT
TRBJ1-5 | TRBD1 | TRBV14 | . | 16 | CASSQKGDRAGQPQHF | TGTGCCAGCAGCCAAAAGGGGGACAGGGCCGGTCAGCCCCAGCATTTT
TRBJ1-1 | . | TRBV10-2 | few | 15 | CASSSPRAGGTEAFF | TGCGCCAGCAGTTCCCCCAGGGCTGGGGGCACTGAAGCTTTCTTT
TRBJ1-2 | . | TRBV12-3/TRBV12-4 | . | 13 | CASSLVGEYGYTF | TGTGCCAGCAGTTTAGTTGGGGAATATGGCTACACCTTC